Listed here is a single T cell receptor beta chain. Antigen: not known. This CDR3 is built from 13 residues. Trimming stripped 6 bases from V and 3 bases from J, with 11 bases between. The record originates from a study of T cell repertoires in cytomegalovirus infection. About the study: Newly reported HLA-C-restricted and thoroughly characterized HLA-B-restricted CMV epitopes were employed.

General study results and limits: The ex vivo response was dominated by HLA-C-restricted CMV-specific TCR beta clonotypes.

MiXCR, applied by TCRdb to the reads, yields one record per CDR3 protein. The table includes roughly 220,000 distinct CDR3 sequences, less than 50% detected once. The material sequenced was CD8+ T cells from cultured PBMCs, taken from culture after CMV antigen stimulation. The chain joins TRBV12-3 or TRBV12-4 to TRBJ1-1; D gene unclear. The receptor comes from a human donor in good health (CMV status not recorded). Some clones in this sample may be carry-over from other donors' samples. CDR3 sequence: CASSLTVYTEAFF. The CDR3 nucleotides are TGTGCCAGCAGCCTAACAGTGTACACTGAAGCTTTCTTT.